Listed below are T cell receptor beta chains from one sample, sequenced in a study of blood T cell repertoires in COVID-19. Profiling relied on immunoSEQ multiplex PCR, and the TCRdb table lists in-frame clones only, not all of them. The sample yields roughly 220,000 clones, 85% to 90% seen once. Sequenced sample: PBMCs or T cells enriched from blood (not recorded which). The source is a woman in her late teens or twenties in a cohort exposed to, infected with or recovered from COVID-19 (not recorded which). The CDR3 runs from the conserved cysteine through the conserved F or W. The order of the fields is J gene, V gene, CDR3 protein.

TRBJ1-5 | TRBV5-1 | CASRSGTGDQPQHF
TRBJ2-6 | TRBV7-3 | CASSLKAGYLSGANVLTF
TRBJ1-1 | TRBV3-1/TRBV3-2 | CASNVRPGMAAFF
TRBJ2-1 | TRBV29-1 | CSVGTGDGEQFF
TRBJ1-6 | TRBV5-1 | CASSLDFAGGSYNSPLHF
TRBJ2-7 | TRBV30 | CAWGQGLYEQYF
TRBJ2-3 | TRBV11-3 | CASSLMGGRATDTQYF
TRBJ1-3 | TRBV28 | CASSFFGQGAGNTIYF
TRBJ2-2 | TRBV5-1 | CASSQGGTGELFF
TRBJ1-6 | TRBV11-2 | CASSSRSEGAGSPLHF